This TCR beta chain appears in the sequencing data of a study of T cell repertoires in cytomegalovirus infection. For the study at large: Recently identified HLA-C-restricted CMV epitopes were among the peptides used. Shared public TCR beta signatures pointed to both CMV infection and a matching HLA type. Study outcomes and limitations: HLA-C-restricted CMV-specific TCR beta clonotypes were dominant in the ex vivo response.

TCRdb redid the calling of the reads with MiXCR, one entry per CDR3 protein. The sample includes roughly 920,000 distinct CDR3 sequences, around 30% of them seen just once. Germline V gives CDR1 DFQATT, CDR2 SNEGSKA (reference sequence). Deletions cut 3 bases from V and 6 bases from J, with 11 bases between. This CDR3 is 13 amino acids long. This clonotype came up a few times. Its antigen is undetermined. The chain couples TRBV20-1 to TRBJ2-2; D is perhaps TRBD2 (6 bases). This sample comprised cultured CD8+ T cells from PBMCs, obtained from culture after CMV antigen stimulation. The sequence was obtained from a human donor in good health (CMV status not recorded). Some clones in this sample may be carry-over from other donors' samples. This CDR3 reads CSARDPGAGELFF. The DNA of the CDR3 is TGCAGTGCTAGGGATCCGGGGGCCGGGGAGCTGTTTTTT.